This is a list of T cell receptor beta chains from one sample in a study of cytomegalovirus exposure and HLA in healthy donors. Repertoires were generated with immunoSEQ multiplex PCR, while TCRdb's copy carries only in-frame clones and drops some. In the table there are some 180,000 clones, around nine tenths of which are singletons. The sequencing input was PBMCs. The receptors stem from a man aged 25-45 years in good health and CMV-seropositive. The conserved cysteine and the conserved F or W are not part of the CDR3 here. Part of the rows lack a size; the others show once, few, many or a class for expanded clones.

v_call,clone_size,cdr3_aa
TRBV27,-,ASSPYSNQPQH
TRBV7-2,-,ASSLAIGYEQY
TRBV28,-,ASSLSRLFTRTVEYGYT
TRBV14,-,ASSQRDRVHEQY
TRBV4-3,-,ASSQAFWGTYNEQF
TRBV19,once,ASSPGHTYEQY
TRBV4-1,-,ASSQTGNQPQH
TRBV6-1,-,ASREFTGSSDTQY
TRBV7-3,-,ASSPRGGLAPGELF
TRBV27,-,ASSGSGRGIIEEQY
TRBV6-1,-,ASSELTSGEQF
TRBV2,few,ASSAGQVAKLF
TRBV5-1,-,ASSPNRLSSGNTIY
TRBV5-1,-,ASSLEAGGGEQF
TRBV28,-,ASSDPGQVNYEQY
TRBV2,-,ASGRSTEAF
TRBV11-2,few,ASSLTGTGPYEQY
TRBV15,-,ATRGRGESFSNQPQH
TRBV4-3,-,ASSPGQGDEAF
TRBV5-4,-,ASSLDRSSGSRTQY